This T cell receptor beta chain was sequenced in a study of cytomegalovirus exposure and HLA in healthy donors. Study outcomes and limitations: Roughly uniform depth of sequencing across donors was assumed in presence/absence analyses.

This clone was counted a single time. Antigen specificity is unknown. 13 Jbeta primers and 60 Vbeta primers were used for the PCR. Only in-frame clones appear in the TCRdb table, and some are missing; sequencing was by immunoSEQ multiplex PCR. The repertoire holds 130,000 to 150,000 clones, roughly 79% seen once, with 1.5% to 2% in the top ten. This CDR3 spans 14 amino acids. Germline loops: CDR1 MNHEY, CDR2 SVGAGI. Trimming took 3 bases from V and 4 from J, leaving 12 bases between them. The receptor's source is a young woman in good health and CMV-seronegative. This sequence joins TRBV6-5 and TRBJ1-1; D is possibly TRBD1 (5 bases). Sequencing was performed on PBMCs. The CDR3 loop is CASSYWQGSTEAFF. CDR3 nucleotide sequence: TGTGCCAGCAGTTATTGGCAGGGCAGCACTGAAGCTTTCTTT.